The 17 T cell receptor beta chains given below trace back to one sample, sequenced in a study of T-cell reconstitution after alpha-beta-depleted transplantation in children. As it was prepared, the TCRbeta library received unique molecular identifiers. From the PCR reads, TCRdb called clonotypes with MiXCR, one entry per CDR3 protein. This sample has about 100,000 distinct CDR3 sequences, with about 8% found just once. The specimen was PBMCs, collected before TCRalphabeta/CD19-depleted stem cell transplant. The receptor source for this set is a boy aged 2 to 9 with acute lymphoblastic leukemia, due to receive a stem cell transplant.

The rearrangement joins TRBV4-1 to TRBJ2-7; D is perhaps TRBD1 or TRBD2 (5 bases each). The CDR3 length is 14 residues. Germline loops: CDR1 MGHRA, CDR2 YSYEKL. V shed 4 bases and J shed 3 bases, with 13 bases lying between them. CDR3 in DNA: TGCGCCAGCAGCCTCAGGGACCCCGACTACGAGCAGTACTTC. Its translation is CASSLRDPDYEQYF.

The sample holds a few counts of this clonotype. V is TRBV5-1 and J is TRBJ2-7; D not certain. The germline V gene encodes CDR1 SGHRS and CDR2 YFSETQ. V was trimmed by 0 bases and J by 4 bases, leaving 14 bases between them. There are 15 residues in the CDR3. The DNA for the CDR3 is TGCGCCAGCAGCTTGGGTTTCATACACGCTTACGAGCAGTACTTC. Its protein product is CASSLGFIHAYEQYF.

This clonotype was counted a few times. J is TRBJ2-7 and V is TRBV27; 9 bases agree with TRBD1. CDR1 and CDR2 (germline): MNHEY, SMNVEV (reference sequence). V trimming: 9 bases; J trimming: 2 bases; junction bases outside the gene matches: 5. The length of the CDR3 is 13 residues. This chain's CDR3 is CASKRTGAYEQYF. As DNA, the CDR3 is TGTGCCAGTAAAAGGACAGGGGCCTACGAGCAGTACTTC.

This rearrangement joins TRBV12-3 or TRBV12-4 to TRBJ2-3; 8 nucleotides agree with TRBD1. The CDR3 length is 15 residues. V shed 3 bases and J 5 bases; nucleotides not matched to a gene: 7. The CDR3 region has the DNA TGTGCCAGCAGTTTCACGGGGACAGGAGGAGATACGCAGTATTTT. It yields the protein CASSFTGTGGDTQYF.

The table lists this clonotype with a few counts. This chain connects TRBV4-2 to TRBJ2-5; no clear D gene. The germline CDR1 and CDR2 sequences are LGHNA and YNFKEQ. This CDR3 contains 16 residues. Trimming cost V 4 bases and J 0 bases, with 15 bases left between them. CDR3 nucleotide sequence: TGTGCCAGCAGCCTAGGGCCCCTCTGCCACCAAGAGACCCAGTACTTC. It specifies CASSLGPLCHQETQYF.

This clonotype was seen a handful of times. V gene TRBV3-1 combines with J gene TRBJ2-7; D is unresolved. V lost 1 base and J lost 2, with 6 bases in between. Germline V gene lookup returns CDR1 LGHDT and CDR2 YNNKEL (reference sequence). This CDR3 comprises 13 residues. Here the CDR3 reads CASSQGGAYEQYF. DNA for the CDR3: TGTGCCAGCAGCCAAGGCGGCGCCTACGAGCAGTACTTC.

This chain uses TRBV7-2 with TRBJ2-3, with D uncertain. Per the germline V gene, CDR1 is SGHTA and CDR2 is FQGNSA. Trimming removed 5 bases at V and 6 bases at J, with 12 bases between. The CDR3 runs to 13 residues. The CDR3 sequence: CASSPRLFDTQYF. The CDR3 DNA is TGTGCCAGCAGCCCGAGGCTCTTCGATACGCAGTATTTT. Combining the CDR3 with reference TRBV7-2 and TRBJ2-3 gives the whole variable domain GAGVSQSPSNKVTEKGKDVELRCDPISGHTALYWYRQSLGQGLEFLIYFQGNSAPDKSGLPSDRFSAERTGGSVSTLTIQRTQQEDSAVYLCASSPRLFDTQYFGPGTRLTVL.

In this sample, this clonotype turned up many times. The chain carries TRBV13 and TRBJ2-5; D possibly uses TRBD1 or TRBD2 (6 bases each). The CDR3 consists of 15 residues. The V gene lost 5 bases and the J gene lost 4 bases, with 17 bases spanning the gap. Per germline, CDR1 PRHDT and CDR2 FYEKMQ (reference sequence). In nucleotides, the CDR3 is TGTGCCAGCAGCCCCCCAAGGGGGGTTAGAGAGACCCAGTACTTC. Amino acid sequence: CASSPPRGVRETQYF. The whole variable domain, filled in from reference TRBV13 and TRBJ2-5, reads AAGVIQSPRHLIKEKRETATLKCYPIPRHDTVYWYQQGPGQDPQFLISFYEKMQSDKGSIPDRFSAQQFSDYHSELNMSSLELGDSALYFCASSPPRGVRETQYFGPGTRLLVL.

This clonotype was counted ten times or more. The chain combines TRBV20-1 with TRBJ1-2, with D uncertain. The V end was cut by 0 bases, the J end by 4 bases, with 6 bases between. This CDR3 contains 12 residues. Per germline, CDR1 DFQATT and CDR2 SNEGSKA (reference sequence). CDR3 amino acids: CSARELTYGYTF. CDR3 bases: TGCAGTGCTAGAGAGCTCACCTATGGCTACACCTTC.

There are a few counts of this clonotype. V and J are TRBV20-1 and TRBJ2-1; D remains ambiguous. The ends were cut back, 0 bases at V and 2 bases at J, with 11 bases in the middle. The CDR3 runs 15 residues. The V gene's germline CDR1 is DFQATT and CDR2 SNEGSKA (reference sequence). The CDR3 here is CSARDLTAPYNEQFF. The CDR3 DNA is TGCAGTGCTAGAGATCTAACAGCCCCCTACAATGAGCAGTTCTTC.

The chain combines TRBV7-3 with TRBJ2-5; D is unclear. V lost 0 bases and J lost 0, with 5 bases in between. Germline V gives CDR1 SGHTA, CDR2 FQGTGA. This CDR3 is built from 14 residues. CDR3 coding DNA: TGTGCCAGCAGCTTAACAGGGAACCAAGAGACCCAGTACTTC. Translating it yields CASSLTGNQETQYF.

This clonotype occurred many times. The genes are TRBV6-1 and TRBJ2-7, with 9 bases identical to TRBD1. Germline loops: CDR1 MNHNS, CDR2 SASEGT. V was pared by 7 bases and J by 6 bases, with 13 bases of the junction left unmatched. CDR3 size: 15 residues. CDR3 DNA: TGTGCCAGCACCCCCTGGGAGGGACAGGGTAGCGAGCAGTACTTC. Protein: CASTPWEGQGSEQYF.

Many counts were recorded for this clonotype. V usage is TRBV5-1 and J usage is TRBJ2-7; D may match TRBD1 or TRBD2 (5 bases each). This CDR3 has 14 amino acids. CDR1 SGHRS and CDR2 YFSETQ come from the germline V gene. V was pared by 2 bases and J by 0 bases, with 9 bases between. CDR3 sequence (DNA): TGCGCCAGCAGCTTCGGGACCGACTCCTACGAGCAGTACTTC. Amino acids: CASSFGTDSYEQYF.

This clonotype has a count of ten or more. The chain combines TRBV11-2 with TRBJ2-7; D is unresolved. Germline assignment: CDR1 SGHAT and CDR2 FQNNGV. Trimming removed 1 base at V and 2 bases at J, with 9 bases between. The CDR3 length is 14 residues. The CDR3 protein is CASSLVSRAYEQYF. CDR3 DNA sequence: TGTGCCAGCAGCTTAGTATCTCGAGCCTACGAGCAGTACTTC.

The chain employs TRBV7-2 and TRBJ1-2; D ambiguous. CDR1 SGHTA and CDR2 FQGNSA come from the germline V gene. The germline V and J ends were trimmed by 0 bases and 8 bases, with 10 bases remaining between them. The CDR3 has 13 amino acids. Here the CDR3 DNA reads TGTGCCAGCAGCTTAGCCCCAGCGGAGGGCTACACCTTC. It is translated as CASSLAPAEGYTF.

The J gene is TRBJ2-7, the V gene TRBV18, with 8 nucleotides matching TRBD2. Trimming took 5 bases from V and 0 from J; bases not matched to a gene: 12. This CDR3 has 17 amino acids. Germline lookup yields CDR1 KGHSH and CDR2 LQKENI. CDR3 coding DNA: TGTGCCAGCTCAGAACTCGCGGGGGGCCTGAGCTCCTACGAGCAGTACTTC. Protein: CASSELAGGLSSYEQYF.

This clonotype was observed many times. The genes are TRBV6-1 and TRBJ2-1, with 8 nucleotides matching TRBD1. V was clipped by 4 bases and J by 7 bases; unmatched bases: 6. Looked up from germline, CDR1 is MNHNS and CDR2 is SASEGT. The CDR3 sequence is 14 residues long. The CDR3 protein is CASSARGRRNEQFF. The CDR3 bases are TGTGCCAGCAGTGCCAGGGGGCGCCGAAATGAGCAGTTCTTC.